The 23 T cell receptor beta chains below come from one sample, sequenced in a study of CD8 T cells in ankylosing spondylitis. TCRdb reanalysed the 5' RACE reads using MiXCR and keeps one entry per CDR3 protein. Among some 150,000 distinct CDR3 sequences listed, roughly an eighth were seen once. The source material was blood, either unsorted or a sorted T cell fraction (not recorded which). The receptors shown here come from a female donor with ankylosing spondylitis or in good health (not recorded which).

As concerns this clonotype: With a much larger clone just one base away, this may be a read error. The chain has TRBV11-2 and TRBJ2-1; a possible D gene is TRBD2 (5 bases). This CDR3 has 17 residues. Per the germline V gene, CDR1 is SGHAT and CDR2 is FQNNGV. The CDR3 DNA is TGTGCCATCAGCTTAGTGGTGCGACTACCGGCCTACAATGAGCAGTTCTTC. Protein product: CAISLVVRLPAYNEQFF.

This clonotype has ten or more counts. The chain combines TRBV27 with TRBJ2-7; D possibly matches TRBD1 or TRBD2 (5 bases each). The CDR3 runs 14 residues. V was cut by 0 bases and J by 7 bases, with 13 bases left in between. Germline V CDR1 and CDR2: MNHEY, SMNVEV (reference sequence). CDR3 nucleotide sequence: TGTGCCAGCAGTTTATCCGGGTCCTGGGGGGAGCAGTACTTC. It encodes CASSLSGSWGEQYF.

This clonotype was seen ten or more times. CDR3 sequence (DNA): TGTGCCAGCAGCCAAACATATCGGAGCACAGATACGCAGTATTTT. Its translation: CASSQTYRSTDTQYF. The genes are TRBV4-2 and TRBJ2-3; D gene ambiguous. The length of the CDR3 is 15 residues. The germline CDR1 and CDR2 sequences are LGHNA and YNFKEQ. V was pared by 2 bases and J by 0 bases, with 9 bases between.

The rearrangement uses TRBV7-9 and TRBJ2-7; TRBD1 agrees at 7 bases. Germline trimming cut 5 bases from V and 5 bases from J; bases unmatched to any gene: 9. The germline CDR1 and CDR2 sequences are SEHNR and FQNEAQ (reference sequence). This CDR3 comprises 14 residues. The CDR3 is CASSGRDRAHEQYF. The CDR3 bases are TGTGCCAGCAGCGGTAGGGACAGAGCCCACGAGCAGTACTTC.

This clonotype has a count of ten or more. The rearrangement uses TRBV12-3 or TRBV12-4 and TRBJ1-2, with D tentatively TRBD1 (6 bases). This CDR3 has 13 residues. Between the trimmed V and J ends, which lost 1 base and 4 bases, there was a span of 7 bases. For the CDR3, the DNA is TGTGCCAGCAGTTTAGGCAGGGGCTATGGCTACACCTTC. It yields the protein CASSLGRGYGYTF.

This clonotype showed up just a few times. V usage is TRBV5-1 and J usage is TRBJ1-4; D remains unclear. The V end lost 1 base, the J end lost 0 bases, and 4 bases lay between the germline ends. CDR3 size: 14 residues. Germline V gene sequence: CDR1 SGHRS, CDR2 YFSETQ. CDR3: CASSLTATNEKLFF. The DNA for the CDR3 is TGCGCCAGCAGCTTGACAGCAACTAATGAAAAACTGTTTTTT.

This clonotype was recorded many times. The genes are TRBV7-9 and TRBJ2-2, with 9 bases matching TRBD1. Trimming cost V 4 bases and J 6 bases; bases outside gene matches: 3. CDR1 is SEHNR, CDR2 FQNEAQ, per germline (reference sequence). The CDR3 is 14 amino acids. CDR3 in DNA: TGTGCCAGCAGCTGGACAGGGGCGGCCGGGGAGCTGTTTTTT. Translated: CASSWTGAAGELFF.

In this sample, this clonotype turned up many times. This chain uses TRBV5-1 with TRBJ1-1; 9 positions agree with TRBD1. Trimming removed 2 bases from V and 5 bases from J; junction bases left unmatched: 7. The CDR3 has 15 residues. Germline V lookup: CDR1 SGHRS, CDR2 YFSETQ. In nucleotides, the CDR3 is TGCGCCAGCAGCTTTACCGGGACAGGGAGGACTGAAGCTTTCTTT. Translation gives CASSFTGTGRTEAFF.

This clonotype occurred a few times. The CDR3 DNA is TGCGCCAGCAGCTTGGCCTGGGGCGCTGAAGCTTTCTTT. Translation: CASSLAWGAEAFF. The chain is built from TRBV5-1 and TRBJ1-1, with a possible D match to TRBD1 (5 bases). This CDR3 has 13 amino acids. The germline V gene has CDR1 SGHRS and CDR2 YFSETQ. Trimming pared 0 bases from V and 6 bases from J, leaving 9 bases between.

This clonotype appeared many times. The chain combines TRBV29-1 with TRBJ1-1; 8 bases agree with TRBD1. The CDR3 sequence is 14 residues long. Per germline, CDR1 SQVTM and CDR2 ANQGSEA. J gave up 7 bases and V 7 bases, and 14 bases lay outside the gene matches. CDR3 loop: CSGGRPGGWLEAFF. As DNA, the CDR3 is TGCAGCGGCGGGCGTCCAGGGGGCTGGCTTGAAGCTTTCTTT. Filled out from reference TRBV29-1 and TRBJ1-1, the complete variable domain reads SAVISQKPSRDICQRGTSLTIQCQVDSQVTMMFWYRQQPGQSLTLIATANQGSEATYESGFVIDKFPISRPNLTFSTLTVSNMSPEDSSIYLCSGGRPGGWLEAFFGQGTRLTVV.

This clonotype was detected ten times or more. The genes are TRBV20-1 and TRBJ2-1; D gene ambiguous. V dropped 0 bases and J dropped 8 bases, with 17 bases sitting between them. This CDR3 comprises 15 residues. Per germline, CDR1 DFQATT and CDR2 SNEGSKA (reference sequence). CDR3 DNA sequence: TGCAGTGCTAGAGATGAGTGGACGAATAACTATGAGCAGTTCTTC. Its translation is CSARDEWTNNYEQFF.

This clonotype appeared many times. The chain links TRBV12-3 or TRBV12-4 to TRBJ2-1; 9 positions agree with TRBD2. Losses at the gene ends were 2 bases for V and 7 bases for J; bases not matched to a gene: 6. The CDR3 totals 15 residues. The CDR3 DNA reads TGTGCCAGCAGTTTAAGACTAGCGGACAGTAATGAGCAGTTCTTC. This sequence encodes CASSLRLADSNEQFF.

The genes are TRBV4-2 and TRBJ2-2; no clear D. The CDR3 spans 16 residues. Per the germline V gene, CDR1 is LGHNA and CDR2 is YNFKEQ. Trimming took 10 bases from V and 1 from J, leaving 19 bases between them. CDR3 amino acids: CAIGSGPTVNTGELFF. Here the CDR3 DNA reads TGTGCCATCGGCTCTGGGCCGACGGTGAACACCGGGGAGCTGTTTTTT.

This clonotype was seen repeatedly, ten times or more. The V call is TRBV7-2, the J call TRBJ2-2; maybe TRBD2 (5 bases). V gave up 2 bases and J gave up 4 bases, with 11 bases separating them. CDR1 is SGHTA and CDR2 is FQGNSA in the germline V gene. The CDR3 has 15 amino acids. CDR3 sequence reads: CASSLPLAGTGELFF. In DNA, the CDR3 is TGTGCCAGCAGCTTACCTTTGGCGGGCACCGGGGAGCTGTTTTTT.

This clonotype was seen ten or more times. The rearrangement uses TRBV10-3 and TRBJ1-5; TRBD1 might be the D (5 bases). This CDR3 has 13 residues. Germline CDR1 reads ENHRY; CDR2 reads SYGVKD. The ends were cut back, 2 bases at V and 7 bases at J, with 9 bases in the middle. The CDR3: CAISEDGAQPQHF. The CDR3 region has the DNA TGTGCCATCAGTGAGGACGGGGCCCAGCCCCAGCATTTT.

The chain employs TRBV10-3 and TRBJ2-7, with D possibly being TRBD1 (5 bases). Germline V lookup: CDR1 ENHRY, CDR2 SYGVKD. The CDR3 is 13 amino acids. V was shortened by 7 bases and J by 2 bases, with 12 bases between the two germline ends. The CDR3 reads CAITTDSTYEQYF. The CDR3 DNA follows: TGTGCCATCACCACTGACAGTACCTACGAGCAGTACTTC.

This chain links TRBV12-3 or TRBV12-4 with TRBJ2-3; D uncertain. The CDR3 totals 11 residues. V gave up 6 bases and J gave up 14 bases, with 15 bases separating them. The CDR3 here is CASSLPGPRYF. The CDR3 DNA reads as TGTGCCAGCAGCCTTCCGGGCCCGAGGTATTTT.

The rearrangement links TRBV7-2 to TRBJ2-5, with D unresolved. Germline V gene sequence: CDR1 SGHTA, CDR2 FQGNSA. V lost 3 bases and J 4 bases, leaving 9 bases between the germline ends. The CDR3 loop spans 13 amino acids. For the CDR3, the DNA is TGTGCCAGCAGCTTTGGCCACTCAGAGACCCAGTACTTC. It translates to CASSFGHSETQYF.

This clonotype has a count of ten or more. The chain couples TRBV28 to TRBJ2-7; D ambiguous. Trimming stripped 7 bases from V and 0 bases from J, with 7 bases between. The CDR3 loop spans 12 amino acids. Germline V CDR1 and CDR2: MDHEN, SYDVKM. The CDR3 sequence is CASTLPSYEQYF. CDR3 in DNA: TGTGCCAGCACCCTCCCCTCCTACGAGCAGTACTTC.

This clonotype has ten or more counts. Here the CDR3 reads CASSSAGLTYEQYF. The CDR3 bases are TGTGCCAGCAGTTCAGCGGGCCTTACCTACGAGCAGTACTTC. The gene calls are TRBV28 and TRBJ2-7; tentatively, D is TRBD2 (6 bases). V lost 4 bases and J lost 2, with 12 bases in between. Germline V lookup: CDR1 MDHEN, CDR2 SYDVKM. There are 14 residues in the CDR3.

CDR3 protein: CSASSGGGVLDTQYF. The CDR3 DNA reads TGCAGTGCTAGTAGTGGCGGGGGGGTCCTAGATACGCAGTATTTT. The V and J genes are TRBV20-1 and TRBJ2-3; TRBD2 aligns across 9 bases. The CDR3 runs to 15 residues. Trimming at V came to 3 bases and at J to 5 bases, leaving 9 bases not matched to a gene. Germline V lookup: CDR1 DFQATT, CDR2 SNEGSKA (reference sequence).

This clonotype was detected a few times. This chain links TRBV7-3 with TRBJ2-7; D remains ambiguous. Trimming removed 8 bases from V and 0 bases from J, with 8 bases in between. CDR3 size: 12 residues. Germline V gives CDR1 SGHTA, CDR2 FQGTGA. This CDR3 reads CASWASSYEQYF. CDR3 nucleotide sequence: TGTGCCAGCTGGGCCTCCTCCTACGAGCAGTACTTC. The full variable domain, its missing parts supplied by reference TRBV7-3 and TRBJ2-7, is GAGVSQTPSNKVTEKGKYVELRCDPISGHTALYWYRQSLGQGPEFLIYFQGTGAADDSGLPNDRFFAVRPEGSVSTLKIQRTERGDSAVYLCASWASSYEQYFGPGTRLTVT.

This clonotype was counted at least ten times. The chain joins TRBV29-1 to TRBJ2-2, with 12 bases aligning to TRBD1. Trimming at V came to 4 bases and at J to 5 bases, leaving 5 bases not matched to a gene. The CDR3 is 15 amino acids. Germline CDR1 and CDR2: SQVTM and ANQGSEA. CDR3 sequence reads: CSVGDRGRKTGELFF. The CDR3 DNA reads as TGCAGCGTTGGGGACAGGGGGCGCAAGACCGGGGAGCTGTTTTTT.